A single sample is the source of the 19 T cell receptor beta chains below, sequenced in a study of blood T cell repertoires in COVID-19. Profiled with immunoSEQ multiplex PCR; TCRdb holds only in-frame clones, not every one. The data show 100,000 or so clones, approximately 80% seen once. The specimen was peripheral blood. Receptor source: a human donor in a cohort sampled during active COVID-19.

The chain carries TRBV24-1 and TRBJ2-3, with 9 bases identical to TRBD2. With 2 bases clipped from V and 5 bases from J, the junction kept 10 bases outside the gene matches. In germline, CDR1 is KGHDR, CDR2 SFDVKD. The CDR3 length is 17 residues. The DNA of the CDR3 is TGTGCCACCAGTGATTATATAGCGGGGGCGCAGGGAGATACGCAGTATTTT. It specifies CATSDYIAGAQGDTQYF.

This clone was detected a few times. The chain recombines TRBV4-3 with TRBJ1-1; maybe TRBD1 (6 bases). This CDR3 has 12 residues. V lost 3 bases and J 7 bases, leaving 9 bases between the germline ends. Germline assignment: CDR1 LGHNA and CDR2 YSLEER. In DNA form, the CDR3 reads TGCGCCAGCAGCCAGACGGACAGTGAAGCTTTCTTT. Residues: CASSQTDSEAFF.

The chain combines TRBV7-2 with TRBJ1-2; 7 nucleotides match TRBD1. The CDR3 consists of 15 residues. Germline CDR1 reads SGHTA; CDR2 reads FQGNSA. With 6 bases clipped from V and 4 bases from J, the junction kept 11 bases outside the gene matches. CDR3 coding DNA: TGTGCCAGCAGTTCTAACCGGGACAGCAGCTATGGCTACACCTTC. It is translated as CASSSNRDSSYGYTF.

This clone was recorded only once. The rearrangement uses TRBV6-5 and TRBJ2-3, with TRBD2 matching 7 bases. CDR1 is MNHEY and CDR2 is SVGAGI in the germline V gene. This CDR3 has 15 amino acids. After removal of 6 bases from V and 8 bases from J, the junction contained 14 bases not matched to a gene. The CDR3 bases are TGTGCCAGCAGCGGAGCGGGGCTACGCTCGCGTACGCAGTATTTT. Residues: CASSGAGLRSRTQYF.

This clone has only one observation. V gene TRBV6-2 or TRBV6-3 combines with J gene TRBJ1-1, with D unresolved. Germline assignment: CDR1 MNHEY and CDR2 SVGEGT. The CDR3 extends over 13 amino acids. V lost 0 bases, J lost 8 bases, and 10 bases lay in between. This CDR3 reads CASSYSTGGEAFF. The CDR3, as DNA: TGTGCCAGCAGTTACTCGACTGGCGGAGAAGCTTTCTTT.

The chain combines TRBV6-6 with TRBJ2-4; 7 bases fit TRBD2. Trimming took 0 bases from V and 10 from J; bases not matched to a gene: 6. Per germline, CDR1 MNHNY and CDR2 SVGAGI (reference sequence). The CDR3 spans 14 residues. The CDR3 DNA reads TGTGCCAGCAGTTACTCGCTAGCGGAGATAATTCAGTACTTC. Translation gives CASSYSLAEIIQYF.

In its sample, this clone was seen a few times. The chain employs TRBV6-1 and TRBJ1-3; D unresolved. V was shortened by 2 bases and J by 4 bases, with 6 bases between the two germline ends. This CDR3 region has 13 residues. CDR1 and CDR2 from the germline V gene are MNHNS and SASEGT. The CDR3 sequence: CASSEQAGNTIYF. The CDR3 region has the DNA TGTGCCAGCAGTGAACAAGCCGGAAACACCATATATTTT.

This chain links TRBV11-3 with TRBJ2-3; D unclear. Per the germline V gene, CDR1 is SGHNT and CDR2 is YENEEA. V was shortened by 1 base and J by 2 bases, with 7 bases between the two germline ends. This CDR3 contains 14 residues. The DNA for the CDR3 is TGTGCCAGCAGCTTAGGTGTGGCCACAGATACGCAGTATTTT. This gives the protein CASSLGVATDTQYF.

V gene TRBV7-3 combines with J gene TRBJ2-2, with 11 bases fitting TRBD1. From germline, CDR1 is SGHTA and CDR2 FQGTGA. CDR3 length: 16 amino acids. After removal of 5 bases from V and 4 bases from J, the junction contained 6 bases not matched to a gene. The CDR3 DNA follows: TGTGCCAGCAGCCGCGAGGGGACAGGGGGCACCGGGGAGCTGTTTTTT. It translates to CASSREGTGGTGELFF.

This chain joins TRBV12-3 or TRBV12-4 and TRBJ1-6; D not certain. V was cut by 6 bases and J by 7 bases, with 10 bases left in between. This CDR3 has 13 residues. The CDR3 region has the DNA TGTGCCAGCAGCCCGACGGGAAATTCACCCCTCCACTTT. It yields the protein CASSPTGNSPLHF.

The rearrangement uses TRBV6-2 or TRBV6-3 and TRBJ1-1, with D possibly TRBD1 on 6 matching bases. The CDR3 loop spans 14 amino acids. The V gene lost 0 bases and the J gene lost 1 base, with 6 bases spanning the gap. The germline V gene has CDR1 MNHEY and CDR2 SVGEGT. Here the CDR3 reads CASSYSGGNTEAFF. DNA of the CDR3: TGTGCCAGCAGTTACTCAGGGGGGAACACTGAAGCTTTCTTT.

J is TRBJ2-1 and V is TRBV23-1; TRBD1 might be the D (6 bases). TRBV23-1 falls under the ORF class, with uncertain function. V was pared by 4 bases and J by 9 bases, with 16 bases between. The CDR3 spans 14 residues. The CDR3 sequence is CASSRGQEGGEQFF. The CDR3 coding sequence is TGCGCCAGCAGTCGGGGGCAGGAAGGGGGTGAGCAGTTCTTC.

V is TRBV7-8 and J is TRBJ2-1; D is ambiguous. Trimming took 1 base from V and 0 from J, leaving 7 bases between them. Germline CDR1 is SGHVS and CDR2 is FQNEAQ. The CDR3 length is 15 residues. As DNA, the CDR3 is TGTGCCAGCAGCTTAGACCTCGGCTCCTACAATGAGCAGTTCTTC. Translation: CASSLDLGSYNEQFF.

The chain recombines TRBV9 with TRBJ2-5; TRBD2 agrees at 10 bases. The CDR3 consists of 15 residues. Germline V gives CDR1 SGDLS, CDR2 YYNGEE. Trimming took 4 bases from V and 2 from J; bases not matched to a gene: 5. The DNA for the CDR3 is TGTGCCAGCAGCCCTAGCGGGGGTACACAAGAGACCCAGTACTTC. Its protein is CASSPSGGTQETQYF.

The V call is TRBV2, the J call TRBJ2-7; D gene unclear. This CDR3 has 11 amino acids. Germline lookup yields CDR1 SNHLY and CDR2 FYNNEI. The V and J ends lost 4 bases and 9 bases respectively, with 10 bases between them. CDR3 in amino acids: CASSGAYWQYF. The CDR3 region has the DNA TGTGCCAGCAGTGGAGCCTATTGGCAGTACTTC.

This chain's CDR3 is CASSHQGLAGSYQETQYF. CDR3 DNA: TGTGCCAGCAGCCACCAGGGACTAGCGGGGAGCTACCAAGAGACCCAGTACTTC. The chain combines TRBV7-2 with TRBJ2-5; 13 bases fit TRBD2. Trimming at V came to 5 bases and at J to 0 bases, leaving 9 bases not matched to a gene. This CDR3 contains 18 residues. Germline-derived CDR1 and CDR2 are SGHTA and FQGNSA.

CDR3 sequence: CASSQDWAQGDEQFF. The CDR3 DNA sequence: TGTGCCAGCAGCCAAGATTGGGCCCAAGGGGATGAGCAGTTCTTC. The rearrangement links TRBV3-1 (or the pseudogene TRBV3-2) to TRBJ2-1, with D perhaps matching TRBD1 (5 bases). Germline V lookup: CDR1 LGHDT, CDR2 YNNKEL (reference sequence). CDR3 length equals 15 residues. V was pared by 0 bases and J by 8 bases, with 14 bases between.

This chain links TRBV11-1 with TRBJ2-5, with a weak D call TRBD1 (5 bases). Between the trimmed V and J ends, which lost 5 bases and 2 bases, there was a span of 12 bases. In germline, CDR1 is SGHAT, CDR2 FQDESV (reference sequence). The CDR3 is 14 amino acids. DNA of the CDR3: TGTGCCAGCAGCAAACGGACACCTCAAGAGACCCAGTACTTC. Its protein product is CASSKRTPQETQYF.

This clone has only one observation. The V call is TRBV3-1 (or the pseudogene TRBV3-2), the J call TRBJ1-2, with TRBD1 matching over 8 bases. V lost 4 bases, J lost 8 bases, and 9 bases stayed unmatched. The germline CDR1 and CDR2 sequences are LGHDT and YNNKEL (reference sequence). The CDR3 runs 14 residues. As DNA, the CDR3 is TGTGCCAGCAGCCTACAACCAGGGGGCATGGGCTACACCTTC. Translated: CASSLQPGGMGYTF.